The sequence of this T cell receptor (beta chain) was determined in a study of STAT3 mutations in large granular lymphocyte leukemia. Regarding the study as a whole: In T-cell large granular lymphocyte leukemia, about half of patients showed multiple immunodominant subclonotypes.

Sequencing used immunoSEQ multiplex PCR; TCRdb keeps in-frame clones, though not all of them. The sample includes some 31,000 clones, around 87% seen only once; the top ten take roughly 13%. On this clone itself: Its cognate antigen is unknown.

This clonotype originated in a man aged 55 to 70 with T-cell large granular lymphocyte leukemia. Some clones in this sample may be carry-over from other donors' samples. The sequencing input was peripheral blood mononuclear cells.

The CDR3 protein is CASSPGPQKETQYF. The CDR3 region has the DNA TGTGCCAGCTCCCCCGGGCCCCAGAAAGAGACCCAGTACTTC. The chain carries TRBV18 and TRBJ2-5; unclear D gene. CDR1 is KGHSH, CDR2 LQKENI, per germline. The CDR3 has 14 amino acids. V was cut by 6 bases and J by 3 bases, with 14 bases left in between. The variable domain in full, with the rest retrieved from reference TRBV18 and TRBJ2-5, is NAGVMQNPRHLVRRRGQEARLRCSPMKGHSHVYWYRQLPEEGLKFMVYLQKENIIDESGMPKERFSAEFPKEGPSILRIQQVVRGDSAAYFCASSPGPQKETQYFGPGTRLLVL.